This T cell receptor (beta chain) comes out of a study of tissue T cells after allogeneic stem cell transplantation (dated by TCRdb to the early 2020s). As for the study more broadly: For tissues with multiple samples, a pathologist reviewed H&E sections and gave sequencing priority to samples with histologically apparent lymphocytes. TCR beta repertoires were profiled across many tissues obtained from research autopsies of patients with and without GVHD, as well as in mouse models of GVHD. The human part of the study was a prospective observational study with no blinding and no randomization. What the research found in general, with its limitations: Within patients, how anatomically similar the tissues were was a key factor in shaping TCR repertoire composition, regardless of disease or transplant status. Only a few T cell clones appeared in more than one patient, yet motif-based clustering showed tissue-specific repertoire signatures that were shared between patients. For the non-GVHD comparator patients, no blood samples were available. In both patients and mice, only a limited portion of the TCR repertoire detected in tissues was captured by blood and spleen T cells. The patient cohort was small and varied clinically, and sampling depth was recognized as a limitation. Which tissue TCRs were alloreactive or antigen-specific was not determined in the study, and some clones might have been persisting host cells.

The time point label corresponds to: human tissue collected at research (rapid) autopsy. Three non-HCT comparator patients with other cancers, having at least five GI tract samples and no known GI disease at death, were selected retrospectively. After a median post-mortem interval of around 10 hours, the autopsy tissues collected included GI sites spanning esophagus to rectum, along with liver, skin and lymphoid organs including spleen. Each autopsy specimen was bisected, with one portion flash-frozen in liquid nitrogen and the remainder formalin-fixed, and the outer muscle layers of GI specimens were removed. Genomic DNA was extracted from frozen tissues using the Mag-Bind Blood & Tissue DNA HDQ 96 Kit on a Chemagic 360 or the DNeasy Blood & Tissue Kit. Extracted DNA was further purified with the Genomic DNA Clean & Concentrator-25 kit because of concern about red blood cell contamination. Preparation of the library involved the immunoSEQ multiplex PCR assay. Adaptive Biotechnologies performed the TCRbeta CDR3 sequencing at survey depth and reported CDR3 sequences, V/J genes, productive frequency and template counts. Amplification of TCR beta CDR3 regions started from genomic DNA instead of RNA. Concerning the study's data processing: Jensen-Shannon divergence served to quantify pairwise repertoire overlap between tissues, with 0 meaning identical and 1 meaning complete divergence. Tissues were clustered by single-linkage agglomerative hierarchical clustering of pairwise JSD values and displayed as dendrograms. GLIPH2 was applied to all patient samples using simulation_depth 1000, kmer_min_depth 3, and cdr3_length_cutoff 8, and only groups with more than two unique CDR3s were retained. In a standardized tissue-overlap score, Jaccard GLIPH-group overlap across patients was extrapolated to a standard repertoire size of 1000 clones. Associations of diversity with clinical or experimental variables used linear mixed-effect models with tissue fixed effects and individual random effects. Entries here come from immuneACCESS through TCRdb and include only in-frame sequences with V and J called. Some clones fail to appear in such tables; in the studies checked, an unresolved V gene covers under half of the shortfall, and the cause of the remainder is unknown. The D gene and trimming were derived from the DNA, and the V and J assignments and clone size from that table. The sample table shows 20,000 to 25,000 clones, and about 73% are seen once. Of the sample, over 6% falls within the top ten clones.

A single count supports this clone. Its antigen remains undetermined. No clone much larger than this one lies a single base away; base qualities are absent. This clonotype was obtained from a female donor over 55 with lung cancer. The sample here was tissue from the ileum, taken at autopsy.

The CDR3 here reads CASSPGQGGGYTF. The base sequence is TGCGCCAGCAGCCCCGGACAGGGCGGTGGCTACACCTTC. The rearranged chain carries TRBV4-1 and TRBJ1-2; TRBD1 aligns with 8 central bases. Reading from cysteine to phenylalanine, the CDR3 counts 13 amino acids. Solely the CDR3 DNA is kept, with 39 bases framed from the first base. V is trimmed back by 4 bases and J by 7 bases, and the junction contains 5 bases that no gene match accounts for. The germline V gene encodes CDR1 MGHRA and CDR2 YSYEKL.